This T cell receptor (beta chain) was identified during a study of untreated major depressive disorder. The ends were cut back, 4 bases at V and 0 bases at J, with 14 bases in the middle. This CDR3 comprises 16 residues. Germline loops: CDR1 SGHRS, CDR2 YFSETQ. The protocol was immunoSEQ multiplex PCR, while the TCRdb copy is restricted to in-frame clones and leaves out a portion. This repertoire shows approximately 21,000 clones, roughly 91% found once; its top ten account for approximately 0.43%. This chain joins TRBV5-1 and TRBJ2-4; the D is unclear. The clonotype was recovered from a woman between 40 and 50 years old in good health. Sequenced material: CD4+ T cells from PBMCs. The CDR3 here is CASSTDVTLAKNIQYF. Written as DNA, the CDR3 is TGCGCCAGCAGCACCGACGTTACACTAGCCAAAAACATTCAGTACTTC. The variable domain in full, with the rest retrieved from reference TRBV5-1 and TRBJ2-4, is KAGVTQTPRYLIKTRGQQVTLSCSPISGHRSVSWYQQTPGQGLQFLFEYFSETQRNKGNFPGRFSGRQFSNSRSEMNVSTLELGDSALYLCASSTDVTLAKNIQYFGAGTRLSVL.